Here is one T cell receptor (beta chain) with its context. Its antigen is not identified. The sample comes from a study of blood T cells in healthy people across ages. The CDR3 runs to 15 residues. Per the germline V gene, CDR1 is MDHEN and CDR2 is SYDVKM. J was trimmed by 10 bases and V by 6 bases; bases with no gene match: 12. The use of a sample-barcoded 5' primer and a J-beta primer mix characterized a second PCR of roughly 6 to 11 cycles. All samples yielded 3 million or more CDR3-containing paired-end reads. One entry per CDR3 protein results from TCRdb running MiXCR on the 5' RACE reads. Among 1.5 million or so distinct CDR3 sequences, about 40% were seen once, and the ten largest hold roughly 7.7%. Each sample yielded at least 5.5 micrograms of PBMC total RNA. Whole-study findings and limits: When set beside aged donors, long-lived donors presented more naive CD4+ cells and higher diversity.

Material: blood. The rearrangement uses TRBV28 and TRBJ2-1; 10 bases agree with TRBD2. This sequence was found in a woman younger than 35 in good health. CDR3 loop: CASSPNGAGGLEQFF. The DNA for the CDR3 is TGTGCCAGCAGCCCGAACGGAGCGGGGGGGTTAGAGCAGTTCTTC.